The source of this T cell receptor beta chain is a study of monozygotic twins with inflammatory bowel disease. With regard to this clonotype: Its antigen is not known.

From its re-call of the 5' RACE reads, TCRdb lists each CDR3 protein once, without DNA. The sample includes nearly 450,000 distinct CDR3 sequences. Investigators extracted total RNA from whole blood and did not sort T cells. This CDR3 contains 13 residues. Germline V gene sequence: CDR1 SEHNR, CDR2 FQNEAQ (reference sequence). Study-wide points: Among IBD patients, TCRbeta diversity (inverse Simpson) was lower than in healthy co-twins. Concordant and discordant twins showed no difference in repertoire similarity, possibly from limited power.

The sequence came from a human donor with ulcerative colitis or Crohn's disease, or a healthy co-twin of an affected twin (not recorded which). The chain carries TRBV7-9 and TRBJ2-5; the TCRdb call, TRBD1, lacks DNA for checking. The sample consisted of blood. The CDR3 here is CASSKTGEETQYF.